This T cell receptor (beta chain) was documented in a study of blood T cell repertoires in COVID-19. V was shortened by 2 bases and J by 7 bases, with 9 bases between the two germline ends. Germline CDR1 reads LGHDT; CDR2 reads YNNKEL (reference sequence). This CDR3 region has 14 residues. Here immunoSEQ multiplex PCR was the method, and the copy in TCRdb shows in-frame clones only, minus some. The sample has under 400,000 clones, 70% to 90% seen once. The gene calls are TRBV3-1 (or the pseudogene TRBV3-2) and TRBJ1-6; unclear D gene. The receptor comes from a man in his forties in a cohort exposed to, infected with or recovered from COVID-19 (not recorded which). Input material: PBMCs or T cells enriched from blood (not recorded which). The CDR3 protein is CASSQMAGNSPLHF. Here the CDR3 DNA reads TGTGCCAGCAGCCAAATGGCGGGGAATTCACCCCTCCACTTT.